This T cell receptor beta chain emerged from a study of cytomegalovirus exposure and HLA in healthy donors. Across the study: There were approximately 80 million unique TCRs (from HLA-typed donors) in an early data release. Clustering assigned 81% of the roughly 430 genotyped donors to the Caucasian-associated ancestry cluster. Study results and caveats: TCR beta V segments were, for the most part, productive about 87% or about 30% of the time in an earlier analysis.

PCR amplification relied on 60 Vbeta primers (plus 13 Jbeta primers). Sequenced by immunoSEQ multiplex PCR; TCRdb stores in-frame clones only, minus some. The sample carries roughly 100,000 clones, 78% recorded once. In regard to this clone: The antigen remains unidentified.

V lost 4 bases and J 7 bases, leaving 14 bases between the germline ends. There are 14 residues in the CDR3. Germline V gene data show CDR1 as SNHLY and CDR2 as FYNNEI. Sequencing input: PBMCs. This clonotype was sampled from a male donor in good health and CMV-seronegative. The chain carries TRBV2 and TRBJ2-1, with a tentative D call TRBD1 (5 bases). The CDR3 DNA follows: TGTGCCAGCAGTGCAGACAGAAGGTATAATGAGCAGTTCTTC. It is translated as CASSADRRYNEQFF.